The subject of this entry is one T cell receptor (beta chain). Its antigen is still unknown. TCRdb re-derived calls from the 5' RACE reads in MiXCR, one entry per CDR3 protein. The top ten clones hold about a fifth of a sample with hundreds of thousands of distinct CDR3 sequences, around 13% of them seen once. These data come from a study of T-cell memory formation after mild COVID-19. Study details: Clusters of TCRs were largely donor specific. Whole-study findings and limits: CD8+ contracting clones occupied EMRA, while CD4+ ones occupied mainly CM and EM. CD4/CD8 balance held among clones contracting day 15 to 85, and later expanders leaned CD4+.

The sample comprised PBMCs or a T cell subset sorted from them (not recorded which). The sequence was collected from a man between 18 and 29 years old who had mild COVID-19 (a few samples of this study predate the infection). Cell type and time point are not known.

The CDR3 DNA reads TGTGCCACCAGCAGAGATCCCCGACCCCAAGAGACCCAGTACTTC. Amino acids: CATSRDPRPQETQYF. V gene TRBV15 combines with J gene TRBJ2-5; D unresolved. V dropped 0 bases and J dropped 1 base, with 9 bases sitting between them. The CDR3 extends over 15 amino acids. Germline lookup yields CDR1 LNHNV and CDR2 YYDKDF (reference sequence).